A single sample gave rise to the 18 T cell receptor beta chains below, sequenced in a study of T cell responses to AZD1222 COVID-19 vaccine (dated by TCRdb to about 2021). Library creation used the immunoSEQ multiplex PCR assay. The table comes from immuneACCESS by way of TCRdb, which keeps in-frame sequences with V and J called. Part of the clones is missing from these tables; in studies checked, under half for an unresolved V gene and the rest for unknown reasons. Counted in this sample were approximately 91,000 clones; 75% to 95% of them appeared once. In total, the top ten clones hold under 35% of the sample. In light of the paper, this sample's time point label describes: about 28 days (+/-7) after the second vaccine dose. Sequencing used peripheral blood, obtained 28 days after the second AZD1222 dose. The receptors stem from an adult who received the AZD1222 COVID-19 vaccine.

This clone was counted a single time. The chain uses TRBV29-1 and TRBJ2-1; a possible D gene is TRBD2 (5 bases). V lost 7 bases, J lost 1 base, and 14 bases lay in between. Looked up from germline, CDR1 is SQVTM and CDR2 is ANQGSEA. The CDR3 sequence is 14 residues long. CDR3 DNA: TGCAGCGCCACGAGGGTGGGGTCCTACAATGAGCAGTTCTTC. Translated: CSATRVGSYNEQFF.

The chain joins TRBV9 to TRBJ2-3; D gene ambiguous. V lost 0 bases, J lost 3 bases, and 2 bases lay in between. This CDR3 is 12 amino acids long. Germline V gives CDR1 SGDLS, CDR2 YYNGEE. Here the CDR3 reads CASSVGTDTQYF. The CDR3 nucleotides read TGTGCCAGCAGCGTAGGGACAGATACGCAGTATTTT.

J is TRBJ2-2 and V is TRBV10-3; D not resolved. Germline V CDR1 and CDR2: ENHRY, SYGVKD. The CDR3 loop spans 15 amino acids. The V and J ends lost 0 bases and 4 bases respectively, with 9 bases between them. Here the CDR3 DNA reads TGTGCCATCAGTGAGTCGAGCCAAGGCACCGGGGAGCTGTTTTTT. Translation: CAISESSQGTGELFF.

V and J are TRBV7-9 and TRBJ2-3, with a possible D match to TRBD2 (5 bases). The germline gives CDR1 SEHNR, CDR2 FQNEAQ (reference sequence). This CDR3 has 16 amino acids. Trimming left V 1 base short and J 1 base short, with 12 bases between. CDR3 protein: CASSLDGEIGTDTQYF. CDR3 nucleotides: TGTGCCAGCAGCTTAGACGGGGAGATAGGCACAGATACGCAGTATTTT.

This clone has just a few counts. The chain is built from TRBV5-1 and TRBJ2-7, with TRBD1 matching 7 bases. V trimming: 0 bases; J trimming: 6 bases; junction bases outside the gene matches: 9. The CDR3 is 15 amino acids. Per germline, CDR1 SGHRS and CDR2 YFSETQ. The CDR3 reads CASSLEVSGGVEQYF. Written as DNA, the CDR3 is TGCGCCAGCAGCTTGGAAGTGTCAGGGGGTGTCGAGCAGTACTTC.

The CDR3 sequence is CASSLGQRDEQYF. Here the CDR3 DNA reads TGTGCCAGTAGTCTGGGACAGAGGGACGAGCAGTACTTC. The chain combines TRBV19 with TRBJ2-7, with 7 positions matching TRBD1. CDR3 length: 13 residues. CDR1 and CDR2 from the germline V gene are LNHDA and SQIVND (reference sequence). After removal of 5 bases from V and 5 bases from J, the junction contained 6 bases not matched to a gene.

The chain carries TRBV23-1 and TRBJ1-1, with 7 bases identical to TRBD1. TRBV23-1 is flagged as an ORF with uncertain function. This CDR3 has 15 amino acids. The trim removed 6 bases at V and 4 bases at J, leaving 11 bases unmatched. Here the CDR3 DNA reads TGCGCCAGCAGAAGAACCCAGGGGGAGGGCACTGAAGCTTTCTTT. Amino acids: CASRRTQGEGTEAFF.

The genes are TRBV11-2 and TRBJ1-1; D remains ambiguous. V gave up 1 base and J gave up 4 bases, with 10 bases separating them. The CDR3 covers 14 residues. The germline gives CDR1 SGHAT, CDR2 FQNNGV. The DNA for the CDR3 is TGTGCCAGCAGCTTAGGTCTGGTGGGCACTGAAGCTTTCTTT. This codes for CASSLGLVGTEAFF.

The chain is built from TRBV28 and TRBJ1-5; 12 nucleotides agree with TRBD1. This CDR3 is built from 16 residues. Trimming removed 7 bases from V and 6 bases from J; junction bases left unmatched: 10. The germline CDR1 and CDR2 sequences are MDHEN and SYDVKM. Written as DNA, the CDR3 is TGTGCCAGCACTCCCGGGACAGGGGGCGCGGGTCAGCCCCAGCATTTT. Amino acids: CASTPGTGGAGQPQHF.

The CDR3 spells CASSQLAGGNEQFF. The DNA for the CDR3 is TGTGCCAGCAGCCAGCTGGCGGGTGGCAATGAGCAGTTCTTC. The gene calls are TRBV3-1 (or the pseudogene TRBV3-2) and TRBJ2-1; a weak D match, TRBD2 (5 bases). This CDR3 is built from 14 residues. Per the germline V gene, CDR1 is LGHDT and CDR2 is YNNKEL (reference sequence). V dropped 3 bases and J dropped 6 bases, with 12 bases sitting between them.

The CDR3: CASSRKGLAINEQFF. The DNA of the CDR3 is TGTGCCAGCAGCCGTAAAGGACTAGCAATCAATGAGCAGTTCTTC. V usage is TRBV21-1 and J usage is TRBJ2-1; the table's D gene call, TRBD2, was not cross checked with the DNA. TRBV21-1 is designated a pseudogene. CDR3 length equals 15 residues.

The chain employs TRBV28 and TRBJ1-1; D is possibly TRBD1 (5 bases). Trimming left V 4 bases short and J 8 bases short, with 11 bases between. Germline CDR1 reads MDHEN; CDR2 reads SYDVKM. The CDR3 loop spans 12 amino acids. DNA for the CDR3: TGTGCCAGCAGTTCCTGGACACCAGAAGCTTTCTTT. Amino acids: CASSSWTPEAFF.

This chain links TRBV5-1 with TRBJ1-2, with D perhaps matching TRBD1 (6 bases). Trimming removed 2 bases at V and 8 bases at J, with 19 bases between. Germline V gene lookup returns CDR1 SGHRS and CDR2 YFSETQ. This CDR3 is built from 15 residues. The CDR3 sequence: CASSLVATQGRGYTF. The CDR3 region has the DNA TGCGCCAGCAGCTTAGTAGCGACACAGGGTCGAGGCTACACCTTC.

The chain uses TRBV28 and TRBJ1-1; D uncertain. Trimming cost V 1 base and J 1 base, with 7 bases left between them. Per the germline V gene, CDR1 is MDHEN and CDR2 is SYDVKM. This CDR3 is built from 14 residues. The CDR3 sequence: CASSLLPGNTEAFF. The CDR3 bases are TGTGCCAGCAGTTTATTACCGGGGAACACTGAAGCTTTCTTT.

The rearrangement joins TRBV28 to TRBJ2-5, with 7 bases that match TRBD2. CDR1 and CDR2 from the germline V gene are MDHEN and SYDVKM. CDR3 size: 21 residues. J was trimmed by 2 bases and V by 4 bases; bases with no gene match: 25. As DNA, the CDR3 is TGTGCCAGCAGTTCTCCCACTGGGGGAGGGAAGCCCTACGCGGATCAAGAGACCCAGTACTTC. This gives the protein CASSSPTGGGKPYADQETQYF.

This clone showed up just a few times. The genes are TRBV30 and TRBJ2-1; 15 bases are a match to TRBD2. The V and J ends lost 2 bases and 7 bases, in that order; junction bases with no gene match: 6. This CDR3 comprises 16 residues. In germline, CDR1 is GTSNPN, CDR2 SVGIG (reference sequence). The CDR3 loop reads CAWSTRTSGRGNEQFF. The CDR3, as DNA: TGTGCCTGGAGTACCAGGACTAGCGGGAGGGGAAATGAGCAGTTCTTC. Together with reference TRBV30 and TRBJ2-1, the CDR3 gives the full variable domain: SQTIHQWPATLVQPVGSPLSLECTVEGTSNPNLYWYRQAAGRGLQLLFYSVGIGQISSEVPQNLSASRPQDRQFILSSKKLLLSDSGFYLCAWSTRTSGRGNEQFFGPGTRLTVL.

This clone occurred once. This rearrangement joins TRBV18 to TRBJ2-2; 12 bases line up with TRBD2. From germline, CDR1 is KGHSH and CDR2 LQKENI. The CDR3 runs 17 residues. J was trimmed by 2 bases and V by 3 bases; bases with no gene match: 4. For the CDR3, the DNA is TGTGCCAGCTCACCCCCGACTAGCGGGAGTAACACCGGGGAGCTGTTTTTT. It codes for CASSPPTSGSNTGELFF.

In its sample, this clone was seen once. This chain links TRBV11-2 with TRBJ2-7; 8 positions match TRBD1. Trimming at V came to 5 bases and at J to 5 bases, leaving 11 bases not matched to a gene. Germline CDR1 reads SGHAT; CDR2 reads FQNNGV. CDR3 size: 15 residues. The CDR3 DNA reads TGTGCCAGCAGCCCGAAGACAGGGGTCTTGAACGAGCAGTACTTC. It codes for CASSPKTGVLNEQYF.